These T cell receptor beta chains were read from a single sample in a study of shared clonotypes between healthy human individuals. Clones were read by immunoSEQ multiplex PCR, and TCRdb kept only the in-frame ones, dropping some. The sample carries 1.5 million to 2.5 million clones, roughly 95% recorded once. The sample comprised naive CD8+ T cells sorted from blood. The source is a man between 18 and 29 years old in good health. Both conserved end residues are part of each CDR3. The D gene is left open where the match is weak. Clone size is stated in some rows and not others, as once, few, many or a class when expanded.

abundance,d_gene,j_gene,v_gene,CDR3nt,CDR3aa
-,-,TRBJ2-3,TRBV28,TGTGCCACCATAAATTTTCCAACAGATACGCAGTATTTT,CATINFPTDTQYF
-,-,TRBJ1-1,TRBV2,TGTGCCAGCAGCGGAGGACAGAACACTGAAGCTTTCTTT,CASSGGQNTEAFF
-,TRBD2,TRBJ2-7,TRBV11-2,TGTGCCAGCAGCTTAAAAGGACTAGCCCACGAGCAGTACTTC,CASSLKGLAHEQYF
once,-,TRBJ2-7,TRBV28,TGTGCCAGCAGTTCAGTCAGTAAGAGGCAGGACATCCCGTGGCAGTACTTC,CASSSVSKRQDIPWQYF
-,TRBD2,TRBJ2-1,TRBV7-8,TGTGCCAGCAGCTTAATGAATAGCGGGGGGGCGTGGTACAATGAGCAGTTCTTC,CASSLMNSGGAWYNEQFF
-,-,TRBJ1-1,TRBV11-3,TGTGCCAGCAGCTTAGATTCGGCCGGGGGGGAGACTGAAGCTTTCTTT,CASSLDSAGGETEAFF
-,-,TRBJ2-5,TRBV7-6,TGTGCCAGCAGCCCGGGGACTGCGAGTGAGACCCAGTACTTC,CASSPGTASETQYF
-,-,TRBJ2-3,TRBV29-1,TGCAGCGGGCTAGTTGGGAGGACAGATACGCAGTATTTT,CSGLVGRTDTQYF
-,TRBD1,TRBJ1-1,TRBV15,TGTGCCACCAGCAGTGATGACAGGGCAAAGTGGGGCACTGAAGCTTTCTTT,CATSSDDRAKWGTEAFF
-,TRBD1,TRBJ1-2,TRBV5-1,TGCGCCAGCAGCCTTACTAATGGACAGGGATACTATGGCTACACCTTC,CASSLTNGQGYYGYTF
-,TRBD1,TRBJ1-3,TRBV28,TGTGCCAGCAGTCCCAACCGGGACAGGGCCGGGGGAAACACCATATATTTT,CASSPNRDRAGGNTIYF
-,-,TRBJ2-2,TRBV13,TGTGCCAGCAGCGCCGGGACCCTGGGCGGGGAGCTGTTTTTT,CASSAGTLGGELFF
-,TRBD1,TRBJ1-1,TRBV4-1,TGCGCCAGCAGCCAAGTCACAGGGGTACGTACTGAAGCTTTCTTT,CASSQVTGVRTEAFF
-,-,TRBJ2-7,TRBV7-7,TGTGCTAGCAGCTTAACCCCGGAAGGGCACGAGCAGTACTTC,CASSLTPEGHEQYF
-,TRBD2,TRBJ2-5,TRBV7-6,TGTGCCAGCAGCTTACTAGCGGGCCCCGCCCAGTACTTC,CASSLLAGPAQYF
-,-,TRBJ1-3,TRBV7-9,TGTGCCAGCAGCCCTATTTGGGTCCCGGAGGGAAACACCATATATTTT,CASSPIWVPEGNTIYF
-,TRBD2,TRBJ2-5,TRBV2,TGTGCCAGCAGTGATCAGCGGGGGGGTGAGACCCAGTACTTC,CASSDQRGGETQYF
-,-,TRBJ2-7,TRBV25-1,TGTGCCAGCAGCGGACAGTCCTACGAGCAGTACTTC,CASSGQSYEQYF
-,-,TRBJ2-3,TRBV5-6,TGTGCCAGCAGCTCTGGGTCCCCGGGAGGCACAGATACGCAGTATTTT,CASSSGSPGGTDTQYF
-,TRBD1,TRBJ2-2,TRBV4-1,TGCGCCAGCAGCCAAGAATTACAGGGGTACACCGGGGAGCTGTTTTTT,CASSQELQGYTGELFF
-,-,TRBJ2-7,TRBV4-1,TGCGCCAGCAGCCAATCTCAGGGGTTGTCCCTCTACGAGCAGTACTTC,CASSQSQGLSLYEQYF
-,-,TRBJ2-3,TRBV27,TGTGCCAGCAGTTCTTCAGGGGACACGCAGTATTTT,CASSSSGDTQYF
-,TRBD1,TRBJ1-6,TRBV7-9,TGTGCCAGCAGTTCAGGACAGGGGGAAGACTATAATTCACCCCTCCACTTT,CASSSGQGEDYNSPLHF
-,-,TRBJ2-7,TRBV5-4,TGTGCCAGCAGCTTTGGGGGTTACGAGCAGTACTTC,CASSFGGYEQYF
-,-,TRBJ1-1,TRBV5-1,TGCGCCAGCAGCTTGGGGGGCCTCGACGGTTGGGGCACTGAAGCTTTCTTT,CASSLGGLDGWGTEAFF
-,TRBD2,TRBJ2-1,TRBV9,TGTGCCAGCAGCGAAGCGGGGTTATCCTACAATGAGCAGTTCTTC,CASSEAGLSYNEQFF
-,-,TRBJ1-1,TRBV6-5,TGTGCCAGCAGTTCCACACCAAGCGGCACTGAAGCTTTCTTT,CASSSTPSGTEAFF
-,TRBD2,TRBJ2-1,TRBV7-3,TGTGCCAGCAGCCCGGGGCCCATGACTAGCGCCTACAATGAGCAGTTCTTC,CASSPGPMTSAYNEQFF
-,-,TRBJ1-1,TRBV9,TGTGCCAGCAGCCCGCGGTGGGGGACTGAAGCTTTCTTT,CASSPRWGTEAFF
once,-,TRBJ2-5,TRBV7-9,TGTGCCAGCAGCTTGGGGTTTCCAGAGACCCAGTACTTC,CASSLGFPETQYF
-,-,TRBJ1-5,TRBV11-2,TGTGCCAGCAGCTTAGACTACGGTGGGCCCCAGCATTTT,CASSLDYGGPQHF
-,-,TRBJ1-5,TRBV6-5,TGTGCCAGCAGTTTTTACAGGGTGGATCAGCCCCAGCATTTT,CASSFYRVDQPQHF
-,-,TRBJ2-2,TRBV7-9,TGTGCCAGCAGATATACCGGGGGCGACACCGGGGAGCTGTTTTTT,CASRYTGGDTGELFF
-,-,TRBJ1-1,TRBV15,TGTGCCACCGGGGTAGATGATTGGGGGGATACTGAAGCTTTCTTT,CATGVDDWGDTEAFF
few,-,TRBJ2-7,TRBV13,TGTGCCAGCAGCTTAGGCCGCTCCTACGAGCAGTACTTC,CASSLGRSYEQYF
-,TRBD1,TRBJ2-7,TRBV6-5,TGTGCCAGCAGAATGACAGGGTTGGGGGAGCAGTACTTC,CASRMTGLGEQYF
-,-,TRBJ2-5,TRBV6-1,TGTGCCAGCAGTCCTAGGCTGCAACGAGAGACCCAGTACTTC,CASSPRLQRETQYF
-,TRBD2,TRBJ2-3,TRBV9,TGTGCCAGCAGCGACATTGGACTAGCGGGTACAGATACGCAGTATTTT,CASSDIGLAGTDTQYF
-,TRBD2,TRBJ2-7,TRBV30,TGTGCCTGGGGGAACTCGGGCGGACTAGCGGCATACGAGCAGTACTTC,CAWGNSGGLAAYEQYF
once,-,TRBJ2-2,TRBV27,TGTGCCAGCATTGGGACACACACCGGGGAGCTGTTTTTT,CASIGTHTGELFF